These T cell receptor beta chains were read from a single sample in a study of cytomegalovirus exposure and HLA in healthy donors. Some clones are missing from TCRdb's copy, which holds only in-frame ones; the method was immunoSEQ multiplex PCR. The table lists hundreds of thousands of clones, roughly 70% of them singletons. The sequenced sample was PBMCs. The receptors derive from a middle-aged man in good health and CMV-seropositive. The CDR3 runs from the conserved cysteine through the conserved F or W. D genes are given only for firm matches. Not all rows give a size; the values are once, few, many and, for expanded clones, a class.

clone size: few
D gene: NA
J gene: TRBJ2-1
V gene: TRBV5-6
CDR3 DNA: TGTGCCAGCAGCTTAATCCTCCCCCGGGGAAGGGAGAATGAGCAGTTCTTC
CDR3 protein: CASSLILPRGRENEQFF

clone size: NA
D gene: TRBD1
J gene: TRBJ1-2
V gene: TRBV11-2
CDR3 DNA: TGTGCCAGCAGCTTTGGGACAGACTATGGCTACACCTTC
CDR3 protein: CASSFGTDYGYTF

clone size: NA
D gene: NA
J gene: TRBJ2-2
V gene: TRBV4-2
CDR3 DNA: TGTGCCAGCAGCCAAGACGGCGGGACCGGGGAGCTGTTTTTT
CDR3 protein: CASSQDGGTGELFF

clone size: NA
D gene: TRBD2
J gene: TRBJ2-5
V gene: TRBV5-6
CDR3 DNA: TGTGCCAGCAGCACCCTACTAGCGGGGGGCCTCCGACAGTACTTC
CDR3 protein: CASSTLLAGGLRQYF

clone size: NA
D gene: TRBD2
J gene: TRBJ2-1
V gene: TRBV6-5
CDR3 DNA: TGTGCCAGCAGTTATTCCGGGACTAGCGGGGTTGAGCAGTTCTTC
CDR3 protein: CASSYSGTSGVEQFF

clone size: NA
D gene: NA
J gene: TRBJ2-3
V gene: TRBV27
CDR3 DNA: TGTGCCAGTAAGATTTCGCGGGGAAGCACAGATACGCAGTATTTT
CDR3 protein: CASKISRGSTDTQYF

clone size: NA
D gene: NA
J gene: TRBJ1-5
V gene: TRBV19
CDR3 DNA: TGTGCCAGTAGTATTGGGGGAGGCTGGCAGCCCCAGCATTTT
CDR3 protein: CASSIGGGWQPQHF

clone size: NA
D gene: NA
J gene: TRBJ1-2
V gene: TRBV28
CDR3 DNA: TGTGCCAGCAGTTCAGGGTCAGCTAACTATGGCTACACCTTC
CDR3 protein: CASSSGSANYGYTF

clone size: NA
D gene: NA
J gene: TRBJ2-2
V gene: TRBV7-8
CDR3 DNA: TGTGCCAGCAGCTTAGATTTGTCAGGGTGGGACACCGGGGAGCTGTTTTTT
CDR3 protein: CASSLDLSGWDTGELFF

clone size: NA
D gene: NA
J gene: TRBJ1-4
V gene: TRBV28
CDR3 DNA: TGTGCCAGCAGGGGGGCCGTTACCCATGAAAAACTGTTTTTT
CDR3 protein: CASRGAVTHEKLFF

clone size: NA
D gene: TRBD1
J gene: TRBJ2-7
V gene: TRBV5-4
CDR3 DNA: TGTGCCAGCAGCTTAACGGACAGGCACGAGCAGTACTTC
CDR3 protein: CASSLTDRHEQYF

clone size: NA
D gene: NA
J gene: TRBJ1-4
V gene: TRBV19
CDR3 DNA: TGTGCCAGTAGTCCCCAGGCTGCTGCAACTAATGAAAAACTGTTTTTT
CDR3 protein: CASSPQAAATNEKLFF

clone size: NA
D gene: TRBD1
J gene: TRBJ1-1
V gene: TRBV19
CDR3 DNA: TGTGCCAGTAGTACACAGGGGACTGAAGCTTTCTTT
CDR3 protein: CASSTQGTEAFF

clone size: NA
D gene: NA
J gene: TRBJ2-5
V gene: TRBV5-1
CDR3 DNA: TGCGCCAGCAGCTTGGGTGGAGGGGAGTACTTC
CDR3 protein: CASSLGGGEYF

clone size: NA
D gene: TRBD2
J gene: TRBJ2-7
V gene: TRBV7-2
CDR3 DNA: TGTGCCAGCAGCTTAGCTGGCGGGGGGGAATACGAGCAGTACTTC
CDR3 protein: CASSLAGGGEYEQYF

clone size: NA
D gene: TRBD1
J gene: TRBJ2-7
V gene: TRBV10-3
CDR3 DNA: TGTGCCATCAGTGAGTCAGACAGGGCGTACTACGAGCAGTACTTC
CDR3 protein: CAISESDRAYYEQYF

clone size: NA
D gene: TRBD1
J gene: TRBJ1-6
V gene: TRBV7-2
CDR3 DNA: TGTGCCAGCAGCCAGGGACAGGGCGTATTACCCCTCCACTTT
CDR3 protein: CASSQGQGVLPLHF

clone size: NA
D gene: NA
J gene: TRBJ1-2
V gene: TRBV5-5
CDR3 DNA: TGTGCCAGCACCTTGGGGTCAGGGGTTGGCTACACCTTC
CDR3 protein: CASTLGSGVGYTF

clone size: NA
D gene: TRBD2
J gene: TRBJ2-7
V gene: TRBV5-1
CDR3 DNA: TGCGCCAGCAGCTTGGGGGAGCGGGGTGCCGAGCAGTACTTC
CDR3 protein: CASSLGERGAEQYF

clone size: few
D gene: NA
J gene: TRBJ1-1
V gene: TRBV18
CDR3 DNA: TGTGCCAGCTCACCGAGACAGAACACTGAAGCTTTCTTT
CDR3 protein: CASSPRQNTEAFF

clone size: NA
D gene: NA
J gene: TRBJ1-5
V gene: TRBV10-3
CDR3 DNA: TGTGCCATCAGTGAGGGACAGACTAGCAATCAGCCCCAGCATTTT
CDR3 protein: CAISEGQTSNQPQHF

clone size: NA
D gene: NA
J gene: TRBJ2-2
V gene: TRBV27
CDR3 DNA: TGTGCCAGCAGTTTATCGGCAGGGGGGTTAAGTCCTGCCGGGGAGCTGTTTTTT
CDR3 protein: CASSLSAGGLSPAGELFF

clone size: NA
D gene: TRBD1
J gene: TRBJ2-3
V gene: TRBV2
CDR3 DNA: TGTGCCAGCAGTGGTTTCAGGGACAGGGGCACAGATACGCAGTATTTT
CDR3 protein: CASSGFRDRGTDTQYF

clone size: NA
D gene: NA
J gene: TRBJ2-5
V gene: TRBV7-9
CDR3 DNA: TGTGCCAGCAGCTTGAGCCCGGGGGCCCAGTACTTC
CDR3 protein: CASSLSPGAQYF

clone size: NA
D gene: TRBD1
J gene: TRBJ2-1
V gene: TRBV5-6
CDR3 DNA: TGTGCCAGCAGCTTCGGACAGGGGGCCCACAATGAGCAGTTCTTC
CDR3 protein: CASSFGQGAHNEQFF

clone size: few
D gene: TRBD1
J gene: TRBJ1-1
V gene: TRBV6-5
CDR3 DNA: TGTGCCAGCAGCCCCTACAGGGGGTACACTGAAGCTTTCTTT
CDR3 protein: CASSPYRGYTEAFF

clone size: NA
D gene: NA
J gene: TRBJ2-3
V gene: TRBV5-4
CDR3 DNA: TGTGCCAGCAGCCCGACTAGTACAGATACGCAGTATTTT
CDR3 protein: CASSPTSTDTQYF

clone size: NA
D gene: TRBD1
J gene: TRBJ2-7
V gene: TRBV6-5
CDR3 DNA: TGTGCCAGCAGTTCTTCCGGACAGGGAAAATACTACGAGCAGTACTTC
CDR3 protein: CASSSSGQGKYYEQYF

clone size: NA
D gene: NA
J gene: TRBJ1-6
V gene: TRBV5-6
CDR3 DNA: TGTGCCAGCAGCTTGGCCAGGTGGTTGAATAATTCACCCCTCCACTTT
CDR3 protein: CASSLARWLNNSPLHF

clone size: once
D gene: TRBD1
J gene: TRBJ1-4
V gene: TRBV18
CDR3 DNA: TGTGCCAGCTCACCACCGATCGGACAGGGTAATGAAAAACTGTTTTTT
CDR3 protein: CASSPPIGQGNEKLFF

clone size: few
D gene: TRBD1
J gene: TRBJ1-2
V gene: TRBV6-1
CDR3 DNA: TGTGCCTTCCGACAGGGGATGGGGTATGGCTACACCTTC
CDR3 protein: CAFRQGMGYGYTF

clone size: NA
D gene: NA
J gene: TRBJ2-7
V gene: TRBV21-1
CDR3 DNA: TGTGCCAGCAGCAAAAGACCAGGGGGCCCTTTCTACGAGCAGTACTTC
CDR3 protein: CASSKRPGGPFYEQYF

clone size: NA
D gene: NA
J gene: TRBJ2-7
V gene: TRBV5-4
CDR3 DNA: TGTGCCAGCAGCCCGGGGGGCCTTTCCTACGAGCAGTACTTC
CDR3 protein: CASSPGGLSYEQYF

clone size: NA
D gene: TRBD1
J gene: TRBJ1-3
V gene: TRBV6-5
CDR3 DNA: TGTGCCAGCAGTAAAAGACCGGGACAGGGAAACACCATATATTTT
CDR3 protein: CASSKRPGQGNTIYF

clone size: NA
D gene: NA
J gene: TRBJ2-2
V gene: TRBV18
CDR3 DNA: TGTGCCAGCTCCGAAACTTCTGGGGCTCGGACCGGGGAGCTGTTTTTT
CDR3 protein: CASSETSGARTGELFF

clone size: few
D gene: TRBD2
J gene: TRBJ2-2
V gene: TRBV6-1
CDR3 DNA: TGTGCCAGCAGTGAGGGACTAGCGGGGGGAGACACCGGGGAGCTGTTTTTT
CDR3 protein: CASSEGLAGGDTGELFF

clone size: NA
D gene: NA
J gene: TRBJ1-1
V gene: TRBV5-1
CDR3 DNA: TGCGCCAGCAGCTTGGACAGGACCATGAACACTGAAGCTTTCTTT
CDR3 protein: CASSLDRTMNTEAFF

clone size: NA
D gene: TRBD1
J gene: TRBJ2-3
V gene: TRBV11-3
CDR3 DNA: TGTGCCAGCAGCACAAGGGACAGCACGGGTAGGGTGGATTTT
CDR3 protein: CASSTRDSTGRVDF

clone size: NA
D gene: NA
J gene: TRBJ2-3
V gene: TRBV28
CDR3 DNA: TGTGCCAGCAACCCCATCCGGCTAGAACGGGGCACAGATACGCAGTATTTT
CDR3 protein: CASNPIRLERGTDTQYF

clone size: NA
D gene: NA
J gene: TRBJ2-2
V gene: TRBV15
CDR3 DNA: TGTGCCACCAGCAGATGGACAGTTAACACCGGGGAGCTGTTTTTT
CDR3 protein: CATSRWTVNTGELFF

clone size: few
D gene: TRBD1
J gene: TRBJ1-3
V gene: TRBV6-4
CDR3 DNA: TGTGCTAACTACAGGGGGACGCATGGAAACACCATATATTTT
CDR3 protein: CANYRGTHGNTIYF

clone size: once
D gene: NA
J gene: TRBJ1-1
V gene: TRBV7-9
CDR3 DNA: TGTGCCAGCGGAAACCTACAGGGTTCGGGTACTGAAGCTTTCTTT
CDR3 protein: CASGNLQGSGTEAFF